This note documents a single T cell receptor (beta chain) sequence. It has no known antigen specificity. No per-base quality is available; no much larger clone lies one base away. Other DNA sequences in the sample encode the same CDR3. This sample was taken from a study of blood T cell repertoires in COVID-19 (dated by TCRdb to about 2020). With regard to the full study: Samples covering the acute and convalescent phases of COVID-19 were provided by collaborators in the United States, Italy and Spain. The material from the prospective study consisted of cDNA or gDNA derived from T cells, B-cell-depleted T cells, or PBMCs. Subjects who had been exposed to COVID-19, were actively infected with it, or had recovered from it provided the deeply sampled blood TCRbeta repertoires that made up the dataset. The repertoires were released in a freely available public database intended as a resource for research on the immune response to SARS-CoV-2. The samples were drawn from the first 160 participants of the ongoing ImmuneRACE study and from under 1,500 subjects provided by 6 global collaborators. A de-identified subject ID, COVID-19 status, age in years and sex were almost always included in the sample metadata. Where available, HLA class I and class II types were obtained from metadata supplied by the sample provider rather than from assay-based typing. What the study reported, not specific to this receptor: How much clinical and demographic metadata was included differed by source and by participant, and the metadata was provided uncurated.

One collaborating source in Seattle enrolled patients during active infection and followed them longitudinally through the course of disease. Collaborating institutions collected whole blood in K2EDTA tubes following their own protocols. For TCRbeta analysis, collaborators shipped samples in one of three forms: frozen whole blood, isolated PBMCs, or DNA extracted from either of those sample types. Trimming costs V 2 bases and J 10 bases, and their ends lie 19 bases apart. For CDR1 and CDR2, the germline V gene lists SGDLS and YYNGEE. The CDR3 runs 15 residues from the cysteine to the phenylalanine. The CDR3 DNA has 45 bases and is translated from base 1. The immunoSEQ Assay, a bias-controlled multiplex PCR, was used to amplify TCRbeta CDR3 regions from genomic DNA. On the study's bioinformatics: The number of nucleated cells in each sample was estimated from the amplification of reference gene primers within the assay. To quantify the absolute abundance of each unique TCRbeta CDR3 rearrangement, sequence reads were collapsed and filtered. For each sample, productive Simpson clonality was calculated by taking the square root of Simpson's diversity index across productive rearrangements. The table was pulled from immuneACCESS by TCRdb, which kept in-frame rearrangements only. Such tables lose some clones; where checked, under half of the loss comes from unresolved V genes, and the rest has no known cause. For V, J and clone size, that table is used; D and trimming come from the DNA. For this sample there are fewer than 200,000 clones; about 80% appear just once. Less than 9.5% of the sample goes to the ten largest clones.

The sequenced material came from peripheral blood. This TCR came from a woman aged 55-70 years with COVID-19, enrolled during active disease. The chain is encoded by TRBV9 joined to TRBJ2-1, with TRBD2 as a weak D call on 6 bases. The bases read TGTGCCAGCAGCGTGGGTAGCGGAGGGGCTGGGGAGCAGTTCTTC. This is translated as CASSVGSGGAGEQFF.